The clone carrying this T cell receptor beta chain was picked up a small number of times. There are 13 residues in the CDR3. Per germline, CDR1 LNHNV and CDR2 YYDKDF (reference sequence). Deletions cut 5 bases from V and 1 base from J, with 6 bases between. This sample was included in a study of Graves' ophthalmopathy and Graves' hyperthyroidism. TCR beta CDR3 regions were amplified from RNA transcripts. An opening RT-PCR round employed HTBI primers and preceded a second-round multiplex PCR. TCRdb reprocessed the multiplex PCR reads with MiXCR, giving one entry per CDR3 protein. The sample lists under 350,000 distinct CDR3 sequences; roughly 15% were seen once.

The clonotype comes from an adult man with Graves' ophthalmopathy. Sequencing was done on a sample of peripheral blood. The chain combines TRBV15 with TRBJ1-5; D is uncertain. The DNA of the CDR3 is TGTGCCACCAGCTATGCAAGCAATCAGCCCCAGCATTTT. The encoded protein is CATSYASNQPQHF.